A single sample gave rise to the 30 T cell receptor beta chains below, sequenced in a study of blood T cell repertoires in COVID-19. Here immunoSEQ multiplex PCR was the method, and the copy in TCRdb shows in-frame clones only, minus some. The sample holds 130,000 to 150,000 clones, over 75% seen once. Sequenced sample: peripheral blood. These receptors were taken from a woman between 50 and 59 years old with acute or convalescent COVID-19.

CDR3: CASRGQGQETQYF. The CDR3 bases are TGTGCTTCTCGAGGACAGGGCCAAGAGACCCAGTACTTC. The chain joins TRBV5-8 to TRBJ2-5, with 8 nucleotides matching TRBD1. The CDR3 is made up of 13 amino acids. Germline V gene lookup returns CDR1 SGHTS and CDR2 YDEGEE.

V and J are TRBV29-1 and TRBJ2-1; the D is unclear. Deletions cut 3 bases from V and 1 base from J, with 4 bases between. The CDR3 is made up of 12 amino acids. The germline V gene has CDR1 SQVTM and CDR2 ANQGSEA. The CDR3, as DNA: TGCAGCGTTGACGGTTCCTACAATGAGCAGTTCTTC. Protein product: CSVDGSYNEQFF.

This chain joins TRBV14 and TRBJ1-2; the D gene is possibly TRBD1 (6 bases). In germline, CDR1 is SGHDN, CDR2 FVKESK. V was clipped by 4 bases and J by 1 base, with 16 bases between them. The CDR3 spans 16 residues. The CDR3 DNA reads as TGTGCCAGCAGCCTACTAGGGAACAGGGTTAACTATGGCTACACCTTC. Its translation is CASSLLGNRVNYGYTF.

The J gene is TRBJ1-2, the V gene TRBV19; D possibly corresponds to TRBD1 (6 bases). Trimming stripped 4 bases from V and 4 bases from J, with 16 bases between. This CDR3 has 15 amino acids. From germline, CDR1 is LNHDA and CDR2 SQIVND (reference sequence). The CDR3 region has the DNA TGTGCCAGTAGTACCCCCCCGGGGGGCAGCTATGGCTACACCTTC. Protein: CASSTPPGGSYGYTF.

The chain recombines TRBV10-3 with TRBJ1-2; no firm D call. The V end lost 2 bases, the J end lost 4 bases, and 8 bases lay between the germline ends. The germline V gene has CDR1 ENHRY and CDR2 SYGVKD. This CDR3 has 13 residues. CDR3 DNA: TGTGCCATCAGTGAGGGGGAGGCCTATGGCTACACCTTC. It specifies CAISEGEAYGYTF.

This clone was seen a few times. The chain combines TRBV30 with TRBJ2-3, with 16 bases lining up with TRBD2. The CDR3 totals 17 residues. Germline V gene lookup returns CDR1 GTSNPN and CDR2 SVGIG (reference sequence). J gave up 5 bases and V 0 bases, and 5 bases lay outside the gene matches. CDR3 in amino acids: CAWSVGTSGGAEDTQYF. The CDR3 DNA sequence: TGTGCCTGGAGTGTCGGGACTAGCGGGGGGGCGGAAGATACGCAGTATTTT.

This sequence joins TRBV5-1 and TRBJ1-2, with 7 nucleotides matching TRBD1. Germline lookup yields CDR1 SGHRS and CDR2 YFSETQ. The J segment lost 7 bases and the V segment lost 4 bases, leaving 7 bases of the junction unmatched. The CDR3 spans 13 residues. This CDR3 reads CASSARTGGGYTF. CDR3 sequence (DNA): TGCGCCAGCAGCGCCCGGACAGGAGGTGGCTACACCTTC.

This rearrangement joins TRBV29-1 to TRBJ1-1; TRBD1 matches 7 bases. The junction had 6 bases not matched to a gene; V was cut back by 7 bases and J by 1 base. The V gene's germline CDR1 is SQVTM and CDR2 ANQGSEA. CDR3 length: 13 residues. As DNA, the CDR3 is TGCAGCGCCAGACAGGGACCGAACACTGAAGCTTTCTTT. Translating gives CSARQGPNTEAFF.

This sequence joins TRBV29-1 and TRBJ1-3, with a possible D match to TRBD1 (5 bases). Germline lookup yields CDR1 SQVTM and CDR2 ANQGSEA. Trimming left V 6 bases short and J 4 bases short, with 16 bases between. This CDR3 region has 14 residues. Written as DNA, the CDR3 is TGCAGCGTAACATCACAGGAATCGGGAAACACCATATATTTT. Translating gives CSVTSQESGNTIYF.

The V call is TRBV11-1, the J call TRBJ1-1, with 8 bases fitting TRBD1. J was trimmed by 4 bases and V by 5 bases; bases with no gene match: 0. Germline V gene sequence: CDR1 SGHAT, CDR2 FQDESV (reference sequence). This CDR3 comprises 12 residues. The CDR3 DNA reads as TGTGCCAGCAGCGGACAGGGCACTGAAGCTTTCTTT. Translated, it gives CASSGQGTEAFF.

The chain carries TRBV5-1 and TRBJ2-1; TRBD2 agrees at 8 bases. V was clipped by 2 bases and J by 0 bases; unmatched bases: 7. This CDR3 comprises 17 residues. Germline V lookup: CDR1 SGHRS, CDR2 YFSETQ. The CDR3 region has the DNA TGCGCCAGCAGCTTACAAAGCGGGGGTAGCTCCTACAATGAGCAGTTCTTC. Amino acids: CASSLQSGGSSYNEQFF.

V and J are TRBV5-4 and TRBJ2-7; possible D gene TRBD1, 6 bases. This CDR3 region has 13 residues. Trimming stripped 4 bases from V and 1 base from J, with 9 bases between. Per germline, CDR1 SGHNT and CDR2 YYREEE (reference sequence). The CDR3 DNA sequence: TGTGCCAGCAGCCGACAGGTTTCCTACGAGCAGTACTTC. This gives the protein CASSRQVSYEQYF.

The rearrangement uses TRBV27 and TRBJ1-2, with D unclear. The CDR3 has 13 amino acids. Trimming shortened V by 2 bases and J by 3 bases, and 7 bases separated the two germline ends. Per the germline V gene, CDR1 is MNHEY and CDR2 is SMNVEV (reference sequence). CDR3 amino acids: CASSLMADYGYTF. CDR3 DNA: TGTGCCAGCAGTTTAATGGCAGACTATGGCTACACCTTC.

The rearrangement uses TRBV7-6 and TRBJ2-3; possible D gene TRBD2, 6 bases. Per germline, CDR1 SGHVS and CDR2 FNYEAQ. V lost 5 bases, J lost 0 bases, and 12 bases lay in between. CDR3 length: 15 amino acids. The CDR3 coding sequence is TGTGCCAGCAGCCCGGGACTTTTTAGCACAGATACGCAGTATTTT. Its translation: CASSPGLFSTDTQYF. Full variable domain (remainder filled in from reference TRBV7-6 and TRBJ2-3): GAGVSQSPRYKVTKRGQDVALRCDPISGHVSLYWYRQALGQGPEFLTYFNYEAQQDKSGLPNDRFSAERPEGSISTLTIQRTEQRDSAMYRCASSPGLFSTDTQYFGPGTRLTVL.

Turning to this clone: This specimen includes other DNA sequences encoding the same CDR3. The V and J genes are TRBV24-1 and TRBJ1-5; D is uncertain. Looked up from germline, CDR1 is KGHDR and CDR2 is SFDVKD. V shed 4 bases and J shed 4 bases, with 4 bases lying between them. The CDR3 has 12 amino acids. The CDR3 DNA follows: TGTGCCACCAGTGACCCAAATCAGCCCCAGCATTTT. Protein: CATSDPNQPQHF.

The V call is TRBV20-1, the J call TRBJ1-1; perhaps TRBD1 as D (5 bases). Trimming left V 5 bases short and J 0 bases short, with 16 bases between. This CDR3 contains 15 residues. CDR1 and CDR2 from the germline V gene are DFQATT and SNEGSKA (reference sequence). The chain's CDR3 is CSAGGAGPLNTEAFF. The CDR3 DNA reads as TGCAGTGCTGGTGGGGCGGGGCCGCTGAACACTGAAGCTTTCTTT.

On this clone itself: Within the sample, other DNA sequences also encode this same CDR3. The chain combines TRBV24-1 with TRBJ2-3, with unresolved D. This CDR3 comprises 13 residues. The germline V and J ends were trimmed by 5 bases and 1 base, with 6 bases remaining between them. Germline loops: CDR1 KGHDR, CDR2 SFDVKD. CDR3: CATSGQGTDTQYF. The CDR3 DNA is TGTGCCACCAGTGGGCAGGGCACAGATACGCAGTATTTT.

J is TRBJ2-7 and V is TRBV6-1; D uncertain. Trimming stripped 3 bases from V and 4 bases from J, with 10 bases between. The CDR3 consists of 13 residues. The germline CDR1 and CDR2 sequences are MNHNS and SASEGT. The CDR3 here is CASSDTVQYEQYF. The CDR3 DNA follows: TGTGCCAGCAGTGACACAGTACAATACGAGCAGTACTTC.

The chain carries TRBV6-5 and TRBJ1-1; 9 nucleotides match TRBD1. The trim removed 5 bases at V and 4 bases at J, leaving 5 bases unmatched. The CDR3 has 14 amino acids. From germline, CDR1 is MNHEY and CDR2 SVGAGI. The CDR3 here is CASSRGGQGTEAFF. DNA for the CDR3: TGTGCCAGCAGTCGGGGGGGACAGGGCACTGAAGCTTTCTTT.

This clone was seen only once. The rearrangement uses TRBV9 and TRBJ2-7; TRBD2 matches at 14 bases. The trim removed 3 bases at V and 4 bases at J, leaving 6 bases unmatched. The CDR3 extends over 16 amino acids. Looked up from germline, CDR1 is SGDLS and CDR2 is YYNGEE. The CDR3 region has the DNA TGTGCCAGCAGCGCCGGCGGGACTAGCGGGAGTTACGAGCAGTACTTC. Its protein product is CASSAGGTSGSYEQYF.

Comments on this clone: Other nucleotide sequences in the sample specify the same CDR3. V and J are TRBV11-1 and TRBJ1-1; D is unresolved. The V gene lost 2 bases and the J gene lost 0 bases, with 7 bases spanning the gap. Germline CDR1 reads SGHAT; CDR2 reads FQDESV (reference sequence). CDR3 length: 14 amino acids. CDR3: CASSLKELNTEAFF. As DNA, the CDR3 is TGTGCCAGCAGCTTAAAGGAGTTGAACACTGAAGCTTTCTTT.

The genes are TRBV4-2 and TRBJ2-7, with 8 bases that match TRBD2. V dropped 0 bases and J dropped 5; count of bases not matched to a gene: 12. The CDR3 sequence is 17 residues long. Germline loops: CDR1 LGHNA, CDR2 YNFKEQ. CDR3 in amino acids: CASSQDLGGAGVNEQYF. CDR3 DNA sequence: TGTGCCAGCAGCCAAGACTTAGGGGGAGCGGGAGTCAACGAGCAGTACTTC.

The table lists this clone with a few counts. The chain employs TRBV5-6 and TRBJ1-4; weak D call: TRBD1 (6 bases). Germline V gene sequence: CDR1 SGHDT, CDR2 YYEEEE. The CDR3 spans 14 residues. V gave up 2 bases and J gave up 15 bases, with 20 bases separating them. CDR3 nucleotide sequence: TGTGCCAGCAGCTTTGGGCTTGAAACAGGGCAATTGTTTTTT. Translating gives CASSFGLETGQLFF.

This rearrangement joins TRBV5-1 to TRBJ2-4, with TRBD1 matching over 7 bases. This CDR3 is 15 amino acids long. The V gene end was trimmed by 1 base and the J gene end by 2 bases; junction bases not matched to a gene: 3. Germline assignment: CDR1 SGHRS and CDR2 YFSETQ. Here the CDR3 reads CASSLLTGTKNIQYF. The CDR3 DNA follows: TGCGCCAGCAGCTTGCTGACAGGGACCAAAAACATTCAGTACTTC. Complete variable domain (other parts from reference TRBV5-1 and TRBJ2-4): KAGVTQTPRYLIKTRGQQVTLSCSPISGHRSVSWYQQTPGQGLQFLFEYFSETQRNKGNFPGRFSGRQFSNSRSEMNVSTLELGDSALYLCASSLLTGTKNIQYFGAGTRLSVL.

The DNA of the CDR3 is TGTGCCAGTAGTATAGGAGTTGGAGAGACCCAGTACTTC. The encoded protein is CASSIGVGETQYF. The chain carries TRBV19 and TRBJ2-5; no firm D call. CDR3 length equals 13 residues. Germline loops: CDR1 LNHDA, CDR2 SQIVND (reference sequence). The V end was cut by 1 base, the J end by 4 bases, with 7 bases between.

The CDR3 protein is CASSPGLANEQFF. CDR3 nucleotide sequence: TGTGCCAGCAGTCCGGGACTAGCGAATGAGCAGTTCTTC. V gene TRBV6-5 combines with J gene TRBJ2-1; 10 bases match TRBD2. Germline CDR1 and CDR2: MNHEY and SVGAGI. The CDR3 extends over 13 amino acids. Trimming cost V 5 bases and J 7 bases; bases outside gene matches: 2.

The chain uses TRBV7-9 and TRBJ2-1; TRBD1 aligns across 10 bases. CDR1 and CDR2 (germline): SEHNR, FQNEAQ (reference sequence). Trimming at V came to 3 bases and at J to 5 bases, leaving 4 bases not matched to a gene. The CDR3 runs to 15 residues. Here the CDR3 reads CASSFGTGADNEQFF. CDR3 sequence (DNA): TGTGCCAGCAGCTTTGGGACAGGGGCTGACAATGAGCAGTTCTTC.

The gene calls are TRBV7-9 and TRBJ1-2, with D possibly being TRBD1 (6 bases). This CDR3 region has 16 residues. V lost 1 base and J lost 3, with 15 bases in between. The germline CDR1 and CDR2 sequences are SEHNR and FQNEAQ (reference sequence). The CDR3 sequence: CASSLGGGGADYGYTF. The CDR3 DNA follows: TGTGCCAGCAGCTTAGGGGGCGGGGGCGCGGACTATGGCTACACCTTC.

V usage is TRBV10-3 and J usage is TRBJ2-7; D is uncertain. The V gene's germline CDR1 is ENHRY and CDR2 SYGVKD. V was shortened by 0 bases and J by 3 bases, with 9 bases between the two germline ends. The length of the CDR3 is 14 residues. CDR3 loop: CAISESSLNYEQYF. CDR3 nucleotide sequence: TGTGCCATCAGTGAGTCTAGTTTGAACTACGAGCAGTACTTC.

Notes on this clone: Other DNA variants within this sample encode the same CDR3. CDR3 sequence: CASSVGGKDQPQHF. CDR3 bases: TGTGCCAGCAGCGTCGGAGGGAAAGATCAGCCCCAGCATTTT. The chain has TRBV9 and TRBJ1-5; D ambiguous. Trimming removed 2 bases at V and 5 bases at J, with 11 bases between. Germline values: CDR1 SGDLS, CDR2 YYNGEE. CDR3 size: 14 residues.